The sequence of this TCR beta chain was determined in a study of beta chain features in type 1 diabetes. Study outcomes and limitations: All four CD4+ subsets from Type 1 diabetes patients carried moderately but significantly shorter TCRB CDR3s. Fewer insertions but more deletions were seen at VDJ junctions in type 1 diabetes patients.

This clone came up a few times. The antigen is not known. The study reverse transcribed the entire isolated RNA, so it sequenced expressed TCRB transcripts. Sequencing was performed with immunoSEQ multiplex PCR; in TCRdb, only in-frame clones are kept and a portion is missing. The data contain fewer than 650,000 clones, roughly 16% of them singletons. Sequencing was performed on naive CD4+ T cells from blood. This receptor was identified in a man between 18 and 29 years old in good health.

CDR3 in amino acids: CASSAGIDQPQHF. The CDR3 nucleotides read TGTGCCAGTAGTGCAGGGATAGATCAGCCCCAGCATTTT. The chain has TRBV19 and TRBJ1-5, with D possibly being TRBD1 (5 bases). The CDR3 runs 13 residues. Looked up from germline, CDR1 is LNHDA and CDR2 is SQIVND (reference sequence). The germline V and J ends were trimmed by 5 bases and 5 bases, with 10 bases remaining between them.